This is a list of T cell receptor beta chains from one sample in a study of blood T cell repertoires in COVID-19. TCRdb keeps only in-frame clones here, not all; method: immunoSEQ multiplex PCR. The sample has 200,000 to 250,000 clones; more than 70% are singletons. The sequencing input was peripheral blood. Receptors originate from a woman aged 80 or older with acute or convalescent COVID-19. CDR3s include the opening cysteine and the closing phenylalanine or tryptophan. Fields, in order: J gene, V gene, CDR3 protein.

j_gene: TRBJ1-5
v_gene: TRBV11-3
CDR3aa: CASSAAGGPQHF

j_gene: TRBJ1-5
v_gene: TRBV6-2/TRBV6-3
CDR3aa: CASSYSRDRGRVGNQPQHF

j_gene: TRBJ1-5
v_gene: TRBV12-2
CDR3aa: CASRFSDSGGGQPQHF

j_gene: TRBJ1-6
v_gene: TRBV14
CDR3aa: CASSPRTGGNSPLHF

j_gene: TRBJ2-2
v_gene: TRBV7-9
CDR3aa: CASSLGANTGELFF

j_gene: TRBJ1-2
v_gene: TRBV12-3/TRBV12-4
CDR3aa: CASSGQGFGYTF

j_gene: TRBJ1-2
v_gene: TRBV14
CDR3aa: CASSQDSVSNYGYTF

j_gene: TRBJ2-4
v_gene: TRBV7-9
CDR3aa: CASSKTQGVGIQYF

j_gene: TRBJ2-2
v_gene: TRBV4-3
CDR3aa: CASSQDPGLAGDTGELFF

j_gene: TRBJ1-1
v_gene: TRBV10-3
CDR3aa: CAISESSQGLRSAFF

j_gene: TRBJ1-2
v_gene: TRBV12-3/TRBV12-4
CDR3aa: CASSLWQSYTF

j_gene: TRBJ1-1
v_gene: TRBV7-9
CDR3aa: CASSAAIQGSTEAFF

j_gene: TRBJ1-2
v_gene: TRBV27
CDR3aa: CASSGQAANYGYTF

j_gene: TRBJ1-2
v_gene: TRBV19
CDR3aa: CASKGQAIYGYTF

j_gene: TRBJ2-3
v_gene: TRBV7-9
CDR3aa: CASSPSRDYPTDTQYF

j_gene: TRBJ1-5
v_gene: TRBV3-1/TRBV3-2
CDR3aa: CASSLTGGEGQPQHF

j_gene: TRBJ1-2
v_gene: TRBV6-5
CDR3aa: CASSYRGEGDYGYTF

j_gene: TRBJ1-3
v_gene: TRBV4-1
CDR3aa: CASSQDRRGQYTIYF

j_gene: TRBJ2-1
v_gene: TRBV5-1
CDR3aa: CASSWGTGVYNEQFF

j_gene: TRBJ2-1
v_gene: TRBV9
CDR3aa: CASSVADSSAYNEQFF

j_gene: TRBJ1-5
v_gene: TRBV5-1
CDR3aa: CASSLEGQGPQPQHF

j_gene: TRBJ1-2
v_gene: TRBV3-1/TRBV3-2
CDR3aa: CASSQGSGYTF